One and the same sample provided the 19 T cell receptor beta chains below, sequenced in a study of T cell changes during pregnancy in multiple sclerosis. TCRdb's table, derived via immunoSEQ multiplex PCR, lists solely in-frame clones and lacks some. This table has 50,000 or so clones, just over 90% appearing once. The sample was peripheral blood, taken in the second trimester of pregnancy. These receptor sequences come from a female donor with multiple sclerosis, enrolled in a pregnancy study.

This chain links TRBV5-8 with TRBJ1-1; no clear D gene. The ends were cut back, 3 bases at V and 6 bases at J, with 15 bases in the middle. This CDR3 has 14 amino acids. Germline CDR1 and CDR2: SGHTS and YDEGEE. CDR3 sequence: CASSSGGRRAEAFF. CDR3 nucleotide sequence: TGTGCCAGCAGCTCTGGCGGGAGAAGGGCTGAAGCTTTCTTT. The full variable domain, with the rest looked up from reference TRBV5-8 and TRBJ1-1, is EAGVTQSPTHLIKTRGQQATLRCSPISGHTSVYWYQQALGLGLQFLLWYDEGEERNRGNFPPRFSGRQFPNYSSELNVNALELEDSALYLCASSSGGRRAEAFFGQGTRLTVV.

In nucleotides, the CDR3 is TGTGCCAGCAGCTCGCAACTGCCAGGGGGGAACGAGCAGTACTTC. Encoded protein: CASSSQLPGGNEQYF. This chain links TRBV7-9 with TRBJ2-7; TRBD1 might be the D (7 bases). Trimming took 4 bases from V and 5 from J, leaving 18 bases between them. CDR1 and CDR2 from the germline V gene are SEHNR and FQNEAQ (reference sequence). The CDR3 has 15 amino acids.

The CDR3 region has the DNA TGTGCCAGCAGCGCACGGACTACCGTTTACAATGAGCAGTTCTTC. Amino acid sequence: CASSARTTVYNEQFF. The genes are TRBV9 and TRBJ2-1, with D perhaps TRBD2 (6 bases). Germline loops: CDR1 SGDLS, CDR2 YYNGEE. V dropped 3 bases and J dropped 4 bases, with 14 bases sitting between them. The CDR3 totals 15 residues.

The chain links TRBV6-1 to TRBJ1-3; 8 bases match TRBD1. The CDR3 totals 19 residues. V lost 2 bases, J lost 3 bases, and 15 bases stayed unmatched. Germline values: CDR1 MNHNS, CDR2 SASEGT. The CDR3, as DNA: TGTGCCAGCAGTGAACCAAGACAGGGGATTAACTTGGGTGGAAACACCATATATTTT. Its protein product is CASSEPRQGINLGGNTIYF.

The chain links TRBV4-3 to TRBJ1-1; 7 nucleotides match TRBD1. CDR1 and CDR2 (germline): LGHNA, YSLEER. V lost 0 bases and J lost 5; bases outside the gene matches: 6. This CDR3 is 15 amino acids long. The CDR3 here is CASSQDKGGITEAFF. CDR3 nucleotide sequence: TGCGCCAGCAGCCAAGATAAAGGGGGCATTACTGAAGCTTTCTTT.

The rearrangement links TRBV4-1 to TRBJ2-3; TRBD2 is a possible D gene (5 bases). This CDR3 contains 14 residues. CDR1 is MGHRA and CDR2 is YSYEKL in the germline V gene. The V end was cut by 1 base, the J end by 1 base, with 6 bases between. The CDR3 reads CASSQVGGTDTQYF. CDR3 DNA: TGCGCCAGCAGCCAAGTGGGAGGCACAGATACGCAGTATTTT.

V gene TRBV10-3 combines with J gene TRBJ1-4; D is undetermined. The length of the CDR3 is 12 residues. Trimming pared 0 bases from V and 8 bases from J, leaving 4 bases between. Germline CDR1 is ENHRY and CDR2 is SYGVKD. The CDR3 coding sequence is TGTGCCATCAGTGAGTCGAGAGAAAAACTGTTTTTT. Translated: CAISESREKLFF.

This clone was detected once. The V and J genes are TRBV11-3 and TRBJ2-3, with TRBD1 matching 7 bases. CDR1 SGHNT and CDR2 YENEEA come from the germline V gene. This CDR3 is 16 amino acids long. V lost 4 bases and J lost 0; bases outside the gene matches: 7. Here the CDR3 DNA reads TGTGCCAGCAGCTCGAAAGGGACAGTGAGCACAGATACGCAGTATTTT. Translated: CASSSKGTVSTDTQYF.

In DNA form, the CDR3 reads TGTGCCAGCAGCCCAGGGAGGGGGGCGGGAGCCAAAAACATTCAGTACTTC. Translating gives CASSPGRGAGAKNIQYF. The rearrangement links TRBV5-4 to TRBJ2-4; TRBD2 might be the D (7 bases). The CDR3 length is 17 residues. Trimming pared 4 bases from V and 0 bases from J, leaving 17 bases between. Per the germline V gene, CDR1 is SGHNT and CDR2 is YYREEE (reference sequence). Full variable domain (outside the CDR3, taken from reference TRBV5-4 and TRBJ2-4): ETGVTQSPTHLIKTRGQQVTLRCSSQSGHNTVSWYQQALGQGPQFIFQYYREEENGRGNFPPRFSGLQFPNYSSELNVNALELDDSALYLCASSPGRGAGAKNIQYFGAGTRLSVL.

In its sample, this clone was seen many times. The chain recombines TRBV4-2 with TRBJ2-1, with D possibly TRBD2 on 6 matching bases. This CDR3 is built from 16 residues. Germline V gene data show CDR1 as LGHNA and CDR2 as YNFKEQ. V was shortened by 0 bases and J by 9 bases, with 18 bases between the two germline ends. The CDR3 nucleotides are TGTGCCAGCAGCCAAGATCTGAGCGGAGGGGTAGTTGAGCAGTTCTTC. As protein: CASSQDLSGGVVEQFF.

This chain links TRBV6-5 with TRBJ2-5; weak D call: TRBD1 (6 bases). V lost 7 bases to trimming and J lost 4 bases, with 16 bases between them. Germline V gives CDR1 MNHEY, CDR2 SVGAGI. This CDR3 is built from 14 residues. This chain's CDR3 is CASNGAGELETQYF. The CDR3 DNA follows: TGTGCCAGCAACGGGGCAGGGGAATTAGAGACCCAGTACTTC.

DNA for the CDR3: TGCAGCGTGGGCAATAAATTGTCCTACGAGCAGTACTTC. Protein sequence: CSVGNKLSYEQYF. The rearrangement uses TRBV29-1 and TRBJ2-7; no clear D gene. V was pared by 6 bases and J by 1 base, with 13 bases between. Germline CDR1 and CDR2: SQVTM and ANQGSEA. CDR3 length equals 13 residues.

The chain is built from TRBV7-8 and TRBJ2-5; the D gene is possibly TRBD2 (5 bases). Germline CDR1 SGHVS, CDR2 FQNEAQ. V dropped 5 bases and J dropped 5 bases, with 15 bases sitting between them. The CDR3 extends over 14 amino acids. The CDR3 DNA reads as TGTGCCAGCAGCGCCCTACTAGAATGGGAGACCCAGTACTTC. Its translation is CASSALLEWETQYF.

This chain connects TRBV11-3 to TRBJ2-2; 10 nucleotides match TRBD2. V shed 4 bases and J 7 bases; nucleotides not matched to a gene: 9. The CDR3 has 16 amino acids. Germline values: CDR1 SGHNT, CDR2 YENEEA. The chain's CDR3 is CASSSKAGGLGGELFF. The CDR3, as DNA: TGTGCCAGCAGCTCTAAAGCGGGAGGGCTCGGCGGGGAGCTGTTTTTT.

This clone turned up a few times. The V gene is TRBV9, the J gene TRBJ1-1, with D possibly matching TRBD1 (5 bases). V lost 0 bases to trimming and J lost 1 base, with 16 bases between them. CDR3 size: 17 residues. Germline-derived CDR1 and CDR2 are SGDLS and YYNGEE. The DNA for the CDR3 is TGTGCCAGCAGCGTAGGGGATAGGGGCTACGGGAACACTGAAGCTTTCTTT. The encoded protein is CASSVGDRGYGNTEAFF.

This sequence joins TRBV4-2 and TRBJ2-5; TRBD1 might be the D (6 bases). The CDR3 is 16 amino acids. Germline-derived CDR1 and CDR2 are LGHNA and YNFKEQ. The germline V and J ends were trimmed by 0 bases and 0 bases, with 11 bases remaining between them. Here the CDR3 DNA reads TGTGCCAGCAGCCAAGATGGGACATCTAACCAAGAGACCCAGTACTTC. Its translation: CASSQDGTSNQETQYF.

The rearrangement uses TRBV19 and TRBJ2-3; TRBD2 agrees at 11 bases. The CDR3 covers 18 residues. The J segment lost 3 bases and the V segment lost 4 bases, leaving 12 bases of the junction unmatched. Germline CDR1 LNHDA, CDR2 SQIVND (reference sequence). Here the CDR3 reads CASSTLNAGTSGTDTQYF. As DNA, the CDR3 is TGTGCCAGTAGTACGCTTAATGCCGGGACTAGCGGTACAGATACGCAGTATTTT. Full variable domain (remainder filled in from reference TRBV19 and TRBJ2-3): DGGITQSPKYLFRKEGQNVTLSCEQNLNHDAMYWYRQDPGQGLRLIYYSQIVNDFQKGDIAEGYSVSREKKESFPLTVTSAQKNPTAFYLCASSTLNAGTSGTDTQYFGPGTRLTVL.

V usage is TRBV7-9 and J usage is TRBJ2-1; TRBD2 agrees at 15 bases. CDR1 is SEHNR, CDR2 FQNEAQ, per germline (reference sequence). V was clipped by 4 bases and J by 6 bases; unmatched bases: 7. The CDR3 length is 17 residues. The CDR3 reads CASSYRTSGRGGNEQFF. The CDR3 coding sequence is TGTGCCAGCAGCTACCGGACTAGCGGGAGGGGGGGCAATGAGCAGTTCTTC.

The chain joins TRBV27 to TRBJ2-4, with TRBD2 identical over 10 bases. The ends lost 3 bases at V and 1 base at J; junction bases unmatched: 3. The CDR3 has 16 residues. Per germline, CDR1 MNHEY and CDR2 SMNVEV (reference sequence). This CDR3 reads CASSFGAGGAKNIQYF. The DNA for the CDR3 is TGTGCCAGCAGTTTCGGAGCGGGAGGGGCCAAAAACATTCAGTACTTC.